The rows below give T cell receptor beta chains drawn from one sample of a study of blood T cell repertoires in COVID-19. Assay used: immunoSEQ multiplex PCR; TCRdb lists only in-frame clones, some missing. The sample includes some 290,000 clones, about 90% of them seen just once. Source material: PBMCs or T cells enriched from blood (not recorded which). The receptors here all came from a woman under 40 who had recovered from COVID-19. Each CDR3 is given with its conserved first and last residue. The D gene is left open where the match is weak. Rows give clone size only sometimes, using once, few, many, or a class for an expanded clone.

cdr3_aa cdr3_nt v_call cdr3_length d_call clone_size j_call
CATSRLAGGNEDTQYF TGTGCCACCAGCAGGTTAGCGGGAGGTAATGAAGATACGCAGTATTTT TRBV15 16 TRBD2 - TRBJ2-3
CASSKTGTEAFF TGTGCCAGCAGTAAAACCGGGACAGAAGCTTTCTTT TRBV28 12 - once TRBJ1-1
CASSLTSGVGETQYF TGTGCCAGCAGCCTAACTAGCGGAGTGGGGGAGACCCAGTACTTC TRBV5-4 15 TRBD2 - TRBJ2-5
CSVITLRVGYGYTF TGCAGCGTTATAACCCTCAGGGTGGGCTATGGCTACACCTTC TRBV29-1 14 - - TRBJ1-2
CASSHLTGRVTGELFF TGCGCCAGCAGCCATCTTACCGGGAGGGTCACCGGGGAGCTGTTTTTT TRBV4-3 16 TRBD2 once TRBJ2-2
CASSPRQGYEQYF TGCGCCAGCAGCCCCCGACAGGGCTACGAGCAGTACTTC TRBV5-1 13 TRBD1 once TRBJ2-7
CARRFGTEAFF TGTGCCAGGAGGTTTGGCACTGAAGCTTTCTTT TRBV2 11 - - TRBJ1-1
CASSLRSGRAHNEQFF TGTGCCAGCAGCTTACGGAGCGGGAGGGCCCACAATGAGCAGTTCTTC TRBV7-2 16 TRBD2 - TRBJ2-1
CATSRMAGVPANEKLFF TGTGCCACCAGCAGGATGGCAGGGGTGCCGGCTAATGAAAAACTGTTTTTT TRBV15 17 - - TRBJ1-4
CAISDMLAYEQYF TGTGCCATCAGTGACATGTTGGCTTACGAGCAGTACTTC TRBV10-3 13 - few TRBJ2-7
CASSYSWAVEAFF TGTGCCAGCAGTTACTCGTGGGCAGTTGAAGCTTTCTTT TRBV6-6 13 - - TRBJ1-1
CASRTGRAEAFF TGTGCCAGCAGGACTGGGAGGGCTGAAGCTTTCTTT TRBV28 12 - - TRBJ1-1
CASSEGQAYNQPQHF TGTGCCAGCTCCGAGGGACAGGCCTACAATCAGCCCCAGCATTTT TRBV28 15 TRBD1 once TRBJ1-5
CAIRQLAGGADTQYF TGTGCCATCAGGCAACTAGCGGGAGGAGCAGATACGCAGTATTTT TRBV10-3 15 TRBD2 - TRBJ2-3
CASSYSSRINGYTF TGTGCCAGCAGTTACTCTTCCAGAATCAATGGCTACACCTTC TRBV6-5 14 - - TRBJ1-2
CASSLAVTDTQYF TGTGCTAGCAGCTTGGCAGTCACAGATACGCAGTATTTT TRBV7-7 13 - - TRBJ2-3
CASSPRDRGHHEQFF TGTGCCAGCAGCCCAAGGGACAGGGGTCATCATGAGCAGTTCTTC TRBV9 15 TRBD1 few TRBJ2-1
CASSLVKAEKEVNTEAFF TGTGCCAGCAGCCTCGTAAAGGCGGAGAAAGAAGTAAACACTGAAGCTTTCTTT TRBV14 18 - - TRBJ1-1
CASGEQANTDTQYF TGTGCCAGTGGGGAGCAGGCGAACACAGATACGCAGTATTTT TRBV6-5 14 - - TRBJ2-3
CASSLFALGGGYTF TGTGCCAGCAGCTTATTCGCCCTGGGAGGTGGCTACACCTTC TRBV11-2 14 - - TRBJ1-2
CASSNGNSPLHF TGTGCCAGCAGTAACGGGAATTCACCCCTCCACTTT TRBV6-5 12 - - TRBJ1-6
CASKLAGYNEQFF TGTGCCAGTAAACTAGCGGGCTACAATGAGCAGTTCTTC TRBV19 13 TRBD2 - TRBJ2-1
CASSFYTEAFF TGTGCCAGCAGTTTTTATACTGAAGCTTTCTTT TRBV12-3/TRBV12-4 11 - - TRBJ1-1
CASSVVGGGSYNEQFF TGTGCCAGCAGCGTAGTCGGGGGTGGGTCCTACAATGAGCAGTTCTTC TRBV9 16 - - TRBJ2-1
CASSQQAGRNTIYF TGCGCCAGCAGCCAGCAGGCTGGTAGGAACACCATATATTTT TRBV4-3 14 - - TRBJ1-3
CASSLVGQGTYNEQFF TGCGCCAGCAGCTTGGTGGGACAGGGGACCTACAATGAGCAGTTCTTC TRBV5-1 16 TRBD1 - TRBJ2-1
CASSTSAGAIDIQYF TGCGCCAGCAGCACCTCGGCAGGGGCGATTGACATTCAGTACTTC TRBV5-1 15 - few TRBJ2-4
CASSPGVYNSPLHF TGCGCCAGCAGCCCAGGGGTCTATAATTCACCCCTCCACTTT TRBV5-1 14 - - TRBJ1-6
CASSQGRLASSTDTQYF TGCGCCAGCAGCCAAGGTAGACTAGCGTCTAGCACAGATACGCAGTATTTT TRBV4-1 17 TRBD2 - TRBJ2-3
CASSPGSINEKLFF TGCGCCAGCAGCCCCGGGTCTATTAATGAAAAACTGTTTTTT TRBV5-1 14 - - TRBJ1-4
CASSPPTGRETQYF TGTGCCAGCTCACCCCCGACAGGTCGGGAGACCCAGTACTTC TRBV18 14 - - TRBJ2-5